Below, 2 T cell receptor beta chains from the same sample are listed, as sequenced in a study of T cell responses to AZD1222 COVID-19 vaccine (dated by TCRdb to the early 2020s). Library preparation used the immunoSEQ multiplex PCR assay. This is the immuneACCESS table as TCRdb keeps it, with only in-frame sequences that have V and J called. A part of the clones is gone; compared with another copy, unresolved V genes explain less than half, and the rest is unexplained. This sample comprises 150,000 to 200,000 clones, approximately 93% of them detected only once. In total, the top ten clones hold 0.9% of the sample. In the paper's terms, the time point label means: baseline before first vaccination. Specimen: peripheral blood, collected on day 0 of AZD1222 vaccination. The receptor set was obtained from an adult in good health.

CDR3 region: CASAPRGQGAYSPLHF. The CDR3 DNA is TGTGCCAGCGCTCCTAGGGGACAGGGGGCTTATTCACCCCTCCACTTT. The chain uses TRBV9 and TRBJ1-6, with TRBD1 identical over 12 bases. V trimming: 7 bases; J trimming: 8 bases; junction bases outside the gene matches: 10. This CDR3 region has 16 residues. CDR1 SGDLS and CDR2 YYNGEE come from the germline V gene.

The chain has TRBV19 and TRBJ2-7; TRBD2 matches at 10 bases. The CDR3 has 17 amino acids. Germline CDR1 LNHDA, CDR2 SQIVND (reference sequence). V lost 3 bases and J lost 1; bases outside the gene matches: 9. In DNA form, the CDR3 reads TGTGCCAGTAGTATTCCCCCTTCTAGCGGGGGATCCTACGAGCAGTACTTC. This sequence encodes CASSIPPSSGGSYEQYF.